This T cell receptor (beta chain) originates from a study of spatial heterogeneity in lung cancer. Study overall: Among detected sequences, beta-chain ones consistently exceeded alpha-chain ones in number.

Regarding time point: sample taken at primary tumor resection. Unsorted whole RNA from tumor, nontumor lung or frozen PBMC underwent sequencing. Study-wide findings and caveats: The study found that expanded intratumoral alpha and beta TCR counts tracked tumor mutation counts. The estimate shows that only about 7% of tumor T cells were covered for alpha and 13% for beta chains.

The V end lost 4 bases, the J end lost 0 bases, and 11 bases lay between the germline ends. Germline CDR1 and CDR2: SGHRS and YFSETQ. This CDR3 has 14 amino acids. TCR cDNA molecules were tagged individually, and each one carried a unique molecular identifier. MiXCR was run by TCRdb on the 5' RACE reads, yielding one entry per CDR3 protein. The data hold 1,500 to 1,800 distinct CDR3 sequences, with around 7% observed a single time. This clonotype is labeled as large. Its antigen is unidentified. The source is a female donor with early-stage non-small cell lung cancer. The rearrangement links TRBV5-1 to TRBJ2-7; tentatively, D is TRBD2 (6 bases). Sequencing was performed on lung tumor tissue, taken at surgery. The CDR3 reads CASSHTGSSYEQYF. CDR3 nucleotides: TGCGCCAGCAGCCATACCGGGAGCTCCTACGAGCAGTACTTC.